This T cell receptor beta chain was observed in a study of T cells in Graves' hyperthyroidism and ophthalmopathy. Findings and limits, study-wide: The blood repertoire included most of the expanded thyroid clonotypes above 0.001.

This CDR3 comprises 16 residues. V gave up 5 bases and J gave up 7 bases, with 24 bases separating them. The germline gives CDR1 SGHAT, CDR2 FQNNGV. TCR beta CDR3 regions were amplified from RNA. The HTBI primer set served for first-round RT-PCR of the TCR CDR3. TCRdb itself ran the multiplex PCR reads through MiXCR, one entry per CDR3 protein. Here the sample spans 500,000 to 800,000 distinct CDR3 sequences, more than 12% being singletons. Ophthalmopathy cases met thresholds of Clinical Activity Score at least 3, NOSPECS grade at least 4 and duration under 3 months. This clonotype was detected ten times or more. Its cognate antigen is unknown.

This clonotype was obtained from a woman aged 45-60 years with Graves' ophthalmopathy. The sample consisted of blood. V is TRBV11-2 and J is TRBJ2-7; a possible D gene is TRBD2 (6 bases). The CDR3 DNA sequence: TGTGCCAGCAGCGCGACTAGTTGGCGTCCCCTGGGAGAGCAGTACTTC. It encodes CASSATSWRPLGEQYF. Based on the CDR3 plus reference TRBV11-2 and TRBJ2-7, the full variable domain is EAGVAQSPRYKIIEKRQSVAFWCNPISGHATLYWYQQILGQGPKLLIQFQNNGVVDDSQLPKDRFSAERLKGVDSTLKIQPAKLEDSAVYLCASSATSWRPLGEQYFGPGTRLTVT.